A single sample gave rise to the 8 T cell receptor beta chains below, sequenced in a study of blood T cell repertoires in COVID-19. The repertoire was sequenced with immunoSEQ multiplex PCR; TCRdb's copy has only in-frame clones and lacks some. The data show some 180,000 clones, around 80% seen once. Sample: peripheral blood. The receptors stem from a man aged 50 or older who had recovered from COVID-19.

The chain is built from TRBV18 and TRBJ1-1, with TRBD1 as a possible D gene (6 bases). The CDR3 is made up of 13 amino acids. Germline values: CDR1 KGHSH, CDR2 LQKENI. The V end lost 3 bases, the J end lost 4 bases, and 9 bases lay between the germline ends. The chain's CDR3 is CASSPDRSTEAFF. For the CDR3, the DNA is TGTGCCAGCTCACCCGACAGGAGCACTGAAGCTTTCTTT.

On this clone: At the DNA level, this CDR3 is encoded by other sequences in the same sample as well. V and J are TRBV19 and TRBJ2-3; D gene unclear. Germline assignment: CDR1 LNHDA and CDR2 SQIVND (reference sequence). V gave up 3 bases and J gave up 0 bases, with 7 bases separating them. The CDR3 has 14 amino acids. This CDR3 is CASSIQASTDTQYF. The CDR3 DNA reads as TGTGCCAGTAGTATCCAGGCCAGCACAGATACGCAGTATTTT.

The chain carries TRBV14 and TRBJ1-4; no definite D call. CDR1 SGHDN and CDR2 FVKESK come from the germline V gene. CDR3 length: 16 amino acids. Trimming cost V 0 bases and J 10 bases, with 18 bases left between them. The CDR3 DNA follows: TGTGCCAGCAGCCAAGATCCCCGGGGATCGCTCGGAAAACTGTTTTTT. Protein sequence: CASSQDPRGSLGKLFF.

The V and J genes are TRBV7-2 and TRBJ2-5, with TRBD2 identical over 11 bases. CDR1 and CDR2 from the germline V gene are SGHTA and FQGNSA. V lost 5 bases, J lost 3 bases, and 5 bases stayed unmatched. The CDR3 spans 15 residues. CDR3 protein: CASSVTSGSKETQYF. DNA of the CDR3: TGTGCCAGCAGCGTCACTAGCGGGAGTAAAGAGACCCAGTACTTC.

This clone appeared a few times. This rearrangement joins TRBV9 to TRBJ2-1, with unresolved D. Germline V lookup: CDR1 SGDLS, CDR2 YYNGEE. The CDR3 spans 15 residues. The ends were cut back, 4 bases at V and 5 bases at J, with 16 bases in the middle. The CDR3 nucleotides are TGTGCCAGCAGCCGTTCGGCTACCCGGGACAATGAGCAGTTCTTC. It is translated as CASSRSATRDNEQFF.

The chain uses TRBV4-1 and TRBJ2-7, with D possibly matching TRBD2 (6 bases). CDR1 and CDR2 (germline): MGHRA, YSYEKL. Trimming took off 1 base at V and 2 bases at J, with 12 bases between the two ends. The CDR3 length is 15 residues. In DNA form, the CDR3 reads TGCGCCAGCAGCCAAGGGGTTGGCGGGACCTACGAGCAGTACTTC. It encodes CASSQGVGGTYEQYF.

The CDR3 DNA reads as TGTGCCAGCATCCGAGGAAGTGGAAACACCATATATTTT. It codes for CASIRGSGNTIYF. The genes are TRBV28 and TRBJ1-3; no clear D. Trimming cost V 7 bases and J 3 bases, with 10 bases left between them. The CDR3 length is 13 residues. The germline V gene encodes CDR1 MDHEN and CDR2 SYDVKM.

The gene calls are TRBV19 and TRBJ1-2; 9 bases align to TRBD1. The CDR3 totals 14 residues. CDR1 LNHDA and CDR2 SQIVND come from the germline V gene (reference sequence). Trimming cost V 4 bases and J 2 bases; bases outside gene matches: 2. This CDR3 reads CASSTGTGNYGYTF. The CDR3 DNA follows: TGTGCCAGTAGTACAGGGACAGGGAACTATGGCTACACCTTC.